This passage covers 2 T cell receptor beta chains from one sample sequenced in a study of blood T cell repertoires in COVID-19 (TCRdb year 2020). The library was prepared using the immunoSEQ multiplex PCR assay. This immuneACCESS table, as held by TCRdb, lists in-frame sequences with V and J called but not all clones. Of the missing ones, under half trace to an unresolved V gene in checked studies; the others have no known cause. This sample is represented by approximately 220,000 clones; 65% to 85% of them were singletons. Approximately 7.2% of the sample rests with the top ten. The sample comprised peripheral blood. These receptors came from a woman of 80 years or more with acute or convalescent COVID-19.

The rearrangement uses TRBV28 and TRBJ2-7; TRBD1 matches 9 bases. Germline trimming cut 5 bases from V and 2 bases from J; bases unmatched to any gene: 7. Germline assignment: CDR1 MDHEN and CDR2 SYDVKM. The CDR3 contains 15 residues. For the CDR3, the DNA is TGTGCCAGCAGTACGACAGGGGGATCTACCTACGAGCAGTACTTC. Its translation: CASSTTGGSTYEQYF.

This rearrangement joins TRBV10-3 to TRBJ1-5, with D tentatively TRBD1 (5 bases). Trimming removed 2 bases at V and 6 bases at J, with 14 bases between. The CDR3 is made up of 15 amino acids. Germline V lookup: CDR1 ENHRY, CDR2 SYGVKD. Here the CDR3 reads CAISEGLGRGQPQHF. CDR3 nucleotide sequence: TGTGCCATCAGTGAGGGTCTAGGGAGGGGTCAGCCCCAGCATTTT.